These T cell receptor beta chains were read from a single sample in a study of beta chain features in type 1 diabetes. The method was immunoSEQ multiplex PCR; TCRdb's version includes in-frame clones alone and lacks a portion of them. The profile shows 300,000 to 400,000 clones, roughly 13% of them singletons. Material: naive CD4+ T cells from blood. The receptors shown here come from a woman aged 18-29 years with type 1 diabetes. CDR3s include the opening cysteine and the closing phenylalanine or tryptophan. Fields, in order: J gene, V gene, CDR3 protein.

TRBJ2-5 | TRBV19 | CASNPGLAGQGAQYF
TRBJ2-3 | TRBV19 | CASSTFGLTDTQYF
TRBJ2-3 | TRBV28 | CASRKRASTDTQYF
TRBJ2-1 | TRBV6-6 | CASSDRATRGEQFF
TRBJ2-3 | TRBV19 | CASSIGRSWTQYF
TRBJ2-2 | TRBV30 | CAWDRSRTSGRNTGELFF
TRBJ1-2 | TRBV30 | CAWSKSVAGYTF
TRBJ2-5 | TRBV5-1 | CASSLMGLAEETQYF
TRBJ2-2 | TRBV25-1 | CASSEYQVGVRRAGELFF
TRBJ2-1 | TRBV19 | CASQGEGLGYNEQFF
TRBJ1-5 | TRBV4-2 | CASSQDSGYHQPQHF
TRBJ2-2 | TRBV5-6 | CASSRGTQNTGELFF
TRBJ1-2 | TRBV5-1 | CASSWNSFYGYTF
TRBJ2-5 | TRBV6-5 | CAISEREETQYF
TRBJ2-5 | TRBV9 | CASSTRPGQGRETQYF
TRBJ2-1 | TRBV6-5 | CASSYFLEPPLNEQFF
TRBJ1-2 | TRBV5-4 | CASSLDGGNYGYTF
TRBJ2-3 | TRBV7-8 | CASSFASGRRTDTQYF
TRBJ1-1 | TRBV25-1 | CASSPSGGTEAFF
TRBJ1-5 | TRBV30 | CAWDAGASQPQHF
TRBJ2-3 | TRBV7-9 | CASSFTRGGDTQYF
TRBJ2-1 | TRBV30 | CAWSVDRGAYNEQFF
TRBJ2-2 | TRBV4-1 | CASSQDLFSTLRGALDGELFF
TRBJ1-4 | TRBV7-9 | CASSAGTGGGSNEKLFF
TRBJ1-5 | TRBV28 | CASSLLGQGSNQPQHF
TRBJ1-1 | TRBV18 | CASSRQGEGTEAFF
TRBJ2-2 | TRBV7-3 | CASSLRTSGQGELFF
TRBJ1-1 | TRBV2 | CAGLQALYTEAFF
TRBJ1-1 | TRBV2 | CASSGQGQTWVF
TRBJ2-1 | TRBV10-1 | CASSESWDYQINEQFF
TRBJ2-5 | TRBV15 | CATSGPSAQSWGETQYF
TRBJ2-7 | TRBV23-1 | CASSRGCGSDHEQYF
TRBJ2-3 | TRBV7-9 | CASSLGTSGSTDTQYF
TRBJ1-1 | TRBV28 | CASTINRVAEAFF
TRBJ2-5 | TRBV30 | CAWSFTAQETQYF